This section outlines one T cell receptor (beta chain) sequence together with its context. The record originates from a study of cytomegalovirus exposure and HLA in healthy donors. Generated by immunoSEQ multiplex PCR, the TCRdb table keeps only in-frame clones and is missing some. The table lists approximately 300,000 clones, approximately 90% of them singletons. This CDR3 has 12 amino acids. CDR1 MGHDK and CDR2 SYGVNS come from the germline V gene. The V and J ends lost 5 bases and 5 bases respectively, with 6 bases between them. The origin of this receptor is a woman in her thirties in good health and CMV-seropositive. The chain is built from TRBV25-1 and TRBJ2-2, with D possibly being TRBD2 (5 bases). Sequenced material: PBMCs. CDR3 protein: CASSRTTGELFF. In nucleotides, the CDR3 is TGTGCCAGCAGTCGGACTACCGGGGAGCTGTTTTTT.